This TCR beta chain emerged from a study of Ad26.COV2.S vaccination and SARS-CoV-2 variants. At the level of the study: Donor was in the COV1001 Ad26.COV2.S trial arm. The authors gave Ad26.COV2.S intramuscularly, either once or twice 56 days apart.

TCRdb keeps only in-frame clones here, not all; method: immunoSEQ multiplex PCR. The profile shows roughly 420,000 clones, around 87% of them singletons. As for treatment: approximately 18 received Ad26.COV2.S at low or high dose, single or two shots; roughly five received placebo; per-sample allocation not given. Specimen acquisition occurred on day 63 following the initial vaccine or placebo injection. The donor was a Boston adult aged 18-55 years. A note on this clone: Its antigen is undetermined.

The CDR3 is 13 amino acids. The germline V and J ends were trimmed by 3 bases and 0 bases, with 8 bases remaining between them. Germline CDR1 and CDR2: DFQATT and SNEGSKA (reference sequence). Study results and limitations: Reports say spike-specific CD8+ and CD4+ T cell responses covered substantial breadth after vaccination.

The sequencing used peripheral blood, collected in a trial of Ad26.COV2.S vaccine versus placebo. This chain uses TRBV20-1 with TRBJ1-1; unclear D gene. The clonotype originates from a person between 18 and 59 years old who received the Ad26.COV2.S COVID-19 vaccine or a placebo. Written as DNA, the CDR3 is TGCAGTGCTAGTGATTGGTTGAACACTGAAGCTTTCTTT. This sequence encodes CSASDWLNTEAFF.